This TCR beta chain originates from a study of T cell changes during pregnancy in multiple sclerosis. Clones were sequenced by immunoSEQ multiplex PCR, and TCRdb holds only the in-frame ones, with some missing. The repertoire holds 100,000 or so clones, with about 93% as singletons. Germline V gene lookup returns CDR1 PRHDT and CDR2 FYEKMQ (reference sequence). The CDR3 extends over 17 amino acids. V shed 5 bases and J shed 5 bases, with 22 bases lying between them. The sequences come from peripheral blood, collected after pregnancy. This clonotype was sampled from a female donor in good health, enrolled as a control in a pregnancy study. This chain joins TRBV13 and TRBJ2-1, with D perhaps TRBD2 (6 bases). The CDR3 spells CASSPTGEGTGDNEQFF. The CDR3 nucleotides are TGTGCCAGCAGCCCGACGGGGGAAGGGACCGGGGACAATGAGCAGTTCTTC.